This TCR beta chain is drawn from a study of immune cell composition in non-small cell lung cancer. The wider study: Histologic subtype was mainly adenocarcinoma or squamous cell carcinoma.

Notes on the study in general: Tumour TCR-beta clonality was not significantly tied to smoking pack-years. Tumour-reactive clones were not shown to match dominant in vivo tumour clones.

CDR1 is MNHEY, CDR2 SVGAGI, per germline. Trimming took 0 bases from V and 4 from J, leaving 6 bases between them. This CDR3 has 14 amino acids. In the case of this clone: Antigen specificity is unknown.

TCRdb's copy holds only in-frame clones and misses some; the assay was immunoSEQ multiplex PCR. The data contain 14,000 to 15,000 clones, under 75% of them singletons. Sample: lung tumor tissue. This receptor was taken from a human donor with non-small cell lung cancer. The gene calls are TRBV6-5 and TRBJ2-2, with unresolved D. As DNA, the CDR3 is TGTGCCAGCAGTTACTCGGGCAGCACCGGGGAGCTGTTTTTT. Protein product: CASSYSGSTGELFF.